The next 12 T cell receptor beta chains were all read from a single sample in a study of blood T cell repertoires in COVID-19. TCRdb's copy holds only in-frame clones and misses some; the assay was immunoSEQ multiplex PCR. This repertoire shows around 250,000 clones, roughly 85% found once; its top ten account for around 3.4%. Specimen: peripheral blood. The receptors here all came from a woman aged 18-30 years with acute or convalescent COVID-19.

The rearrangement links TRBV7-9 to TRBJ2-5, with 8 bases matching TRBD1. Germline V gives CDR1 SEHNR, CDR2 FQNEAQ (reference sequence). This CDR3 spans 14 amino acids. After removal of 5 bases from V and 2 bases from J, the junction contained 4 bases not matched to a gene. The CDR3 coding sequence is TGTGCCAGCAGCCCGAGGACAGGGCAAGAGACCCAGTACTTC. This sequence encodes CASSPRTGQETQYF.

CDR3 DNA sequence: TGTGCCAGCAGCTTCCGGGAGGGAACTGAAGCTTTCTTT. This encodes CASSFREGTEAFF. The chain has TRBV11-3 and TRBJ1-1; D is unclear. Trimming took off 3 bases at V and 5 bases at J, with 10 bases between the two ends. CDR1 is SGHNT and CDR2 is YENEEA in the germline V gene. The CDR3 spans 13 residues.

This clone was detected many times. The gene calls are TRBV28 and TRBJ2-5; 9 bases line up with TRBD2. Germline lookup yields CDR1 MDHEN and CDR2 SYDVKM. V dropped 3 bases and J dropped 2; count of bases not matched to a gene: 7. This CDR3 region has 16 residues. The CDR3 sequence is CASSFSSAGGQETQYF. The CDR3 DNA follows: TGTGCCAGCAGTTTCTCTTCGGCGGGAGGGCAAGAGACCCAGTACTTC.

The chain combines TRBV7-9 with TRBJ1-2; 8 bases align to TRBD1. The J segment lost 8 bases and the V segment lost 6 bases, leaving 11 bases of the junction unmatched. Per germline, CDR1 SEHNR and CDR2 FQNEAQ (reference sequence). This CDR3 is built from 14 residues. The CDR3 coding sequence is TGTGCCAGCAGTCACTCGACAGGGGATGGAGGCTACACCTTC. This gives the protein CASSHSTGDGGYTF. The variable domain in full, with the rest retrieved from reference TRBV7-9 and TRBJ1-2, is DTGVSQNPRHKITKRGQNVTFRCDPISEHNRLYWYRQTLGQGPEFLTYFQNEAQLEKSRLLSDRFSAERPKGSFSTLEIQRTEQGDSAMYLCASSHSTGDGGYTFGSGTRLTVV.

This chain connects TRBV6-5 to TRBJ2-5, with TRBD1 matching over 10 bases. Germline-derived CDR1 and CDR2 are MNHEY and SVGAGI. This CDR3 has 13 residues. The V gene end was trimmed by 6 bases and the J gene end by 5 bases; junction bases not matched to a gene: 3. The CDR3 region is CASRTGGEETQYF. DNA for the CDR3: TGTGCCAGCAGGACAGGGGGCGAGGAGACCCAGTACTTC.

The gene calls are TRBV5-1 and TRBJ2-5; D perhaps matches TRBD2 (5 bases). V lost 2 bases, J lost 5 bases, and 10 bases lay in between. The germline CDR1 and CDR2 sequences are SGHRS and YFSETQ. This CDR3 spans 13 amino acids. The CDR3, as DNA: TGCGCCAGCAGCTTAACTAGGGTGGAGACCCAGTACTTC. Translation gives CASSLTRVETQYF.

V and J are TRBV7-2 and TRBJ2-1; D ambiguous. The length of the CDR3 is 13 residues. Germline V gene lookup returns CDR1 SGHTA and CDR2 FQGNSA. V was cut by 3 bases and J by 7 bases, with 10 bases left in between. The DNA of the CDR3 is TGTGCCAGCAGCTTTGAGTCTGGTAATGAGCAGTTCTTC. It translates to CASSFESGNEQFF.

The chain employs TRBV29-1 and TRBJ1-1; 7 positions match TRBD1. The CDR3 has 15 amino acids. Germline CDR1 SQVTM, CDR2 ANQGSEA. V shed 3 bases, J shed 4 bases, and the junction held 11 bases outside the gene matches. The CDR3 bases are TGCAGCGTTGAGTTCGGCAGGGGGTATGTCACTGAAGCTTTCTTT. Its translation is CSVEFGRGYVTEAFF.

The chain joins TRBV7-9 to TRBJ2-2; D remains ambiguous. The CDR3 is made up of 14 amino acids. Deletions cut 1 base from V and 5 bases from J, with 8 bases between. Germline V gene data show CDR1 as SEHNR and CDR2 as FQNEAQ (reference sequence). CDR3 sequence: CASSLELPTGELFF. The CDR3 DNA is TGTGCCAGCAGCTTAGAACTGCCAACCGGGGAGCTGTTTTTT.

This sequence joins TRBV14 and TRBJ2-1; maybe TRBD1 (6 bases). In germline, CDR1 is SGHDN, CDR2 FVKESK. This CDR3 comprises 14 residues. V shed 0 bases and J shed 5 bases, with 8 bases lying between them. CDR3 bases: TGTGCCAGCAGCCAAGATAGACAGGACAATGAGCAGTTCTTC. This gives the protein CASSQDRQDNEQFF.

This sequence joins TRBV28 and TRBJ2-7; 7 bases fit TRBD2. J lost 5 bases, V lost 5 bases, and 6 bases had no gene match. In germline, CDR1 is MDHEN, CDR2 SYDVKM. The CDR3 sequence is 13 residues long. DNA for the CDR3: TGTGCCAGCAGTGCCGGGACTATTCACGAGCAGTACTTC. Its translation: CASSAGTIHEQYF.

This clone was seen a handful of times. The rearrangement uses TRBV2 and TRBJ1-4; no clear D gene. The germline V gene encodes CDR1 SNHLY and CDR2 FYNNEI. Trimming removed 2 bases at V and 3 bases at J, with 13 bases between. There are 16 residues in the CDR3. This CDR3 is CASSEFGSGSNEKLFF. For the CDR3, the DNA is TGTGCCAGCAGTGAATTCGGGTCGGGATCTAATGAAAAACTGTTTTTT. Drawing the rest from reference TRBV2 and TRBJ1-4, the complete variable domain is EPEVTQTPSHQVTQMGQEVILRCVPISNHLYFYWYRQILGQKVEFLVSFYNNEISEKSEIFDDQFSVERPDGSNFTLKIRSTKLEDSAMYFCASSEFGSGSNEKLFFGSGTQLSVL.